This T cell receptor beta chain was documented in a study of T cell responses to AZD1222 COVID-19 vaccine. Study in general: Second doses that came at about 4 or about 12 weeks were put together.

Study-level findings and limits: Females outnumbered males among donors, who were mostly white British; clonal diversity was possibly underestimated. Seropositive AZD1222 recipients at baseline numbered only 6 or 7.

CDR1 is SGHVS and CDR2 is FQNEAQ in the germline V gene. The CDR3 covers 15 residues. V shed 4 bases and J shed 7 bases, with 17 bases lying between them. Profiled with immunoSEQ multiplex PCR; TCRdb holds only in-frame clones, not every one. The sample has 95,000 to 150,000 clones; about 85% are singletons. On this clone itself: The antigen remains unidentified.

The chain combines TRBV7-8 with TRBJ2-1, with D possibly being TRBD1 (6 bases). The source is an adult in good health. Sequencing used peripheral blood, obtained on day 0 of AZD1222 vaccination. CDR3 sequence (DNA): TGTGCCAGCAGCTCGCCGGGACAAAGAGAGAATGAGCAGTTCTTC. Amino acid sequence: CASSSPGQRENEQFF.